This T cell receptor beta chain was identified in a study of OX40 agonist ivuxolimab in advanced cancers. For the study in its entirety: The costimulatory receptor OX40 (CD134) was targeted by ivuxolimab, a fully human IgG2 agonistic monoclonal antibody. Intravenous ivuxolimab was administered to patients every 2 weeks at six dose levels: 0.01, 0.1, 0.3, 1.5, 3 and 10 mg/kg. Among the 52 dose-escalation patients, some 20 had hepatocellular carcinoma, roughly 15 melanoma, 9 renal cell carcinoma and 9 head and neck cancer. The dose-escalation cohort was 82.7% male with a mean age of roughly 60 years, ranging from roughly 23 to 80. Patients were allowed to have had prior anti-PD-1, anti-PD-L1 or anti-CTLA-4 therapy, and 30% to 40% of the dose-escalation patients had previously received checkpoint inhibitors. Partial responses occurred in three dose-escalation patients: two with cutaneous melanoma and one with hepatocellular carcinoma. The point of sequencing TCRbeta in the periphery was to test whether ivuxolimab changed TCR sequence diversity and drove clonal T-cell expansion. The paper covers the monotherapy dose-escalation part of the phase I ivuxolimab trial, which included N ≈ 50 patients. The paper's findings and limits, for the study overall: Which antigens the clonally expanded peripheral T cells were specific for was not determined. Low levels of normalized T-cell clonal expansion were also seen in some patients who did not respond. On average, CD8+ T cells showed more expanded clones than CD4+ T cells after ivuxolimab. At doses of 0.1 to 3.0 mg/kg, clonal expansion of both CD4+ and CD8+ blood T cells was observed from baseline to week 6. In the 0.1-3.0 mg/kg groups, partial responders were among the patients with the lowest normalized peripheral clonal expansion, particularly in CD8+ T cells.

Comments on this clone: The specificity of this receptor is unknown. No base quality information exists; no much larger clone differs at one position.

From the germline V gene, CDR1 is SGHTA and CDR2 is FQGNSA. Counted from cysteine to phenylalanine, this CDR3 has 14 amino acids. The entry retains the CDR3 DNA only, 42 bases that are in frame from base 1. V and J are trimmed by 5 bases and 3 bases, and the gene matches miss 6 bases of the junction. The trial excluded patients who had a history of autoimmune disease or who were on systemic immunosuppression. Peripheral blood for TCR sequencing was collected from all dose cohorts at baseline, on cycle 4 day 1, and on cycle 7 day 1. The samples were taken from a phase I, first-in-human, multicenter, open-label dose-escalation trial of ivuxolimab. The trial enrolled adults with locally advanced or metastatic head and neck squamous cell, hepatocellular, melanoma or renal cell carcinoma. CD4+ and CD8+ T cells were sorted separately from peripheral blood before TCR sequencing. Genomic DNA was extracted from sorted cells for sequencing of the TCRbeta CDR3 region. The immunoSEQ Assay was used to sequence the TCRbeta CDR3 regions. Here the immuneACCESS table is served through TCRdb, limited to in-frame sequences with V and J called. Missing clones are a known gap in these copies; in checked studies unresolved V genes cover under half, and the rest lacks a known reason. The sample profile shows about 54,000 clones; under 95% of them were found once. The leading ten clones occupy 8.7% of the sample.

The sequence links TRBV7-2 to TRBJ1-1, and TRBD1 matches 7 of the central bases. This TCR was sampled from an adult with an advanced solid tumor such as melanoma, head and neck, liver or kidney cancer. The material sequenced was CD4+ or CD8+ T cells sorted from blood, taken in a trial of the OX40 agonist ivuxolimab. The CDR3 region: CASSLRDRYTEAFF. The DNA sequence is as follows: TGTGCCAGCAGCCTCCGGGACAGATACACTGAAGCTTTCTTT.